The 9 T cell receptor beta chains in this list originate from one sample, sequenced in a study of blood T cell repertoires in COVID-19. The protocol was immunoSEQ multiplex PCR, while the TCRdb copy is restricted to in-frame clones and leaves out a portion. The table shows a few hundred thousand clones, with over 65% occurring only once. Sequencing was performed on PBMCs or T cells enriched from blood (not recorded which). The receptors stem from an older woman who had recovered from COVID-19.

The CDR3 sequence is CASSLSAGGNTEAFF. CDR3 coding DNA: TGTGCCAGCAGTTTATCGGCAGGGGGGAACACTGAAGCTTTCTTT. This chain uses TRBV27 with TRBJ1-1; 7 nucleotides agree with TRBD1. Germline V gene sequence: CDR1 MNHEY, CDR2 SMNVEV (reference sequence). This CDR3 comprises 15 residues. After removal of 0 bases from V and 1 base from J, the junction contained 2 bases not matched to a gene.

The chain joins TRBV6-5 to TRBJ1-5; possible D gene TRBD1, 5 bases. V was cut by 5 bases and J by 5 bases, with 13 bases left in between. Germline V gives CDR1 MNHEY, CDR2 SVGAGI. This CDR3 contains 14 residues. CDR3 region: CASSTLGGDQPQHF. The DNA of the CDR3 is TGTGCCAGCAGTACTCTTGGGGGGGATCAGCCCCAGCATTTT.

The chain is built from TRBV19 and TRBJ1-5; a weak D match, TRBD1 (5 bases). Germline V gene data show CDR1 as LNHDA and CDR2 as SQIVND (reference sequence). This CDR3 comprises 16 residues. CDR3 sequence: CACARGGAISNQPQHF. For the CDR3, the DNA is TGTGCTTGCGCTCGGGGGGGAGCGATAAGCAATCAGCCCCAGCATTTT.

This clone has only one observation. This sequence joins TRBV2 and TRBJ1-5; the D gene is possibly TRBD1 (6 bases). V was pared by 9 bases and J by 0 bases, with 18 bases between. This CDR3 contains 16 residues. The germline CDR1 and CDR2 sequences are SNHLY and FYNNEI. The CDR3 DNA reads TGTGCCAGTAACGACCCAGGGGAGATTAGCAATCAGCCCCAGCATTTT. Amino acid sequence: CASNDPGEISNQPQHF. Supplemented by reference TRBV2 and TRBJ1-5, the full variable domain reads EPEVTQTPSHQVTQMGQEVILRCVPISNHLYFYWYRQILGQKVEFLVSFYNNEISEKSEIFDDQFSVERPDGSNFTLKIRSTKLEDSAMYFCASNDPGEISNQPQHFGDGTRLSIL.

A word on this clone: This may be a read error: a much more frequent sequence differs by one nucleotide. This sample includes further DNA sequences coding for the same CDR3. The V and J genes are TRBV27 and TRBJ1-1; 7 bases match TRBD1. CDR1 and CDR2 (germline): MNHEY, SMNVEV (reference sequence). Losses at the gene ends were 3 bases for V and 4 bases for J; bases not matched to a gene: 2. The CDR3 length is 13 residues. The CDR3 sequence is CASSFQGGTEAFF. The CDR3 nucleotides are TGTGCCAGCAGTTTTCAGGGGGGCACTGAAGCTTTCTTT.

This clone has ten or more counts. The genes are TRBV5-1 and TRBJ1-1; the D gene is possibly TRBD1 (5 bases). The germline gives CDR1 SGHRS, CDR2 YFSETQ. V gave up 4 bases and J gave up 4 bases, with 23 bases separating them. This CDR3 region has 17 residues. This chain's CDR3 is CASSDIRTGGAATEAFF. CDR3 bases: TGCGCCAGCAGCGATATTAGGACGGGAGGGGCGGCCACTGAAGCTTTCTTT. The full variable domain, completed using reference TRBV5-1 and TRBJ1-1, is KAGVTQTPRYLIKTRGQQVTLSCSPISGHRSVSWYQQTPGQGLQFLFEYFSETQRNKGNFPGRFSGRQFSNSRSEMNVSTLELGDSALYLCASSDIRTGGAATEAFFGQGTRLTVV.

The J gene is TRBJ1-6, the V gene TRBV4-3; D possibly corresponds to TRBD1 (6 bases). V shed 1 base and J shed 8 bases, with 12 bases lying between them. The CDR3 runs to 15 residues. The germline V gene has CDR1 LGHNA and CDR2 YSLEER. The CDR3: CASSQGTGFDSPLHF. In DNA form, the CDR3 reads TGCGCCAGCAGCCAAGGCACAGGGTTTGATTCACCCCTCCACTTT.

This chain links TRBV19 with TRBJ1-1; TRBD1 matches 10 bases. The CDR3 has 13 amino acids. The trim removed 8 bases at V and 11 bases at J, leaving 11 bases unmatched. Per the germline V gene, CDR1 is LNHDA and CDR2 is SQIVND (reference sequence). The CDR3 DNA is TGTGCCAGTCATGGGACAGGGGCTATGAAGGCTTTCTTT. It translates to CASHGTGAMKAFF.

The J gene is TRBJ2-5, the V gene TRBV7-2; the match to TRBD1 covers 10 bases. The CDR3 runs 14 residues. Germline CDR1 and CDR2: SGHTA and FQGNSA. The ends lost 5 bases at V and 5 bases at J; junction bases unmatched: 5. The CDR3 loop is CASSLRQGAETQYF. The CDR3 DNA follows: TGTGCCAGCAGCCTTAGACAGGGGGCGGAGACCCAGTACTTC.